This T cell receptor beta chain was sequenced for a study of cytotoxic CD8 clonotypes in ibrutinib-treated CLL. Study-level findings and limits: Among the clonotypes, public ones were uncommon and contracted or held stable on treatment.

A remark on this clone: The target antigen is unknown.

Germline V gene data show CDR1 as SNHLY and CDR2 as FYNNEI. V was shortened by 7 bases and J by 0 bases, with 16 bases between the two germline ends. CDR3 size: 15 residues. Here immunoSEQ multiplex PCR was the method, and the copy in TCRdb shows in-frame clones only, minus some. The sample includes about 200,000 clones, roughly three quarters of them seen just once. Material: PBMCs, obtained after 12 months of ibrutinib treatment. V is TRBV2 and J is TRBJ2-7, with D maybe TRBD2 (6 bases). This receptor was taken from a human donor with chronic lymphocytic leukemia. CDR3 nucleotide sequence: TGTGCCAGCACGGAACGGGACTCCTACTCCTACGAGCAGTACTTC. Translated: CASTERDSYSYEQYF. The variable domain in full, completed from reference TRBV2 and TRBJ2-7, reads EPEVTQTPSHQVTQMGQEVILRCVPISNHLYFYWYRQILGQKVEFLVSFYNNEISEKSEIFDDQFSVERPDGSNFTLKIRSTKLEDSAMYFCASTERDSYSYEQYFGPGTRLTVT.